This T cell receptor beta chain was found in a study of cytomegalovirus exposure and HLA in healthy donors. Sequencing used immunoSEQ multiplex PCR; TCRdb keeps in-frame clones, though not all of them. This table holds over 70,000 clones, about 93% found once. This clone was observed a handful of times. CDR3 length: 15 amino acids. Germline V gene data show CDR1 as SGHDN and CDR2 as FVKESK. The V end was cut by 2 bases, the J end by 1 base, with 11 bases between. The material sequenced was PBMCs. The source is a woman aged 18-29 years in good health and CMV-seronegative. The rearrangement joins TRBV14 to TRBJ1-1; a possible D gene is TRBD1 (5 bases). The CDR3 nucleotides read TGTGCCAGCAGCCAAACCGGGACTAGGAACACTGAAGCTTTCTTT. Translated, it gives CASSQTGTRNTEAFF.